The clone carrying this TCR beta chain has only one observation. This table comes from immunoSEQ multiplex PCR, and its TCRdb copy is limited to in-frame clones, with some not included. The repertoire holds 18,000 or so clones, 72% seen once, with approximately 25% in the top ten. This sample is drawn from a study of OX40 agonist ivuxolimab in advanced cancers. Study in general: Three patients responded partially, comprising one with hepatocellular carcinoma and two with cutaneous melanoma.

Cycle 7 day 1, cycle 4 day 1, and baseline were the timepoints at which blood was sampled. Germline assignment: CDR1 MDHEN and CDR2 SYDVKM. The germline V and J ends were trimmed by 1 base and 6 bases, with 14 bases remaining between them. CDR3 length equals 15 residues. This clonotype originated in an adult with an advanced solid tumor such as melanoma, head and neck, liver or kidney cancer. The source material was CD4+ or CD8+ T cells sorted from blood, sampled in a trial of the OX40 agonist ivuxolimab. The chain couples TRBV28 to TRBJ2-3; D uncertain. The CDR3 here is CASSLSVGLADTQYF. DNA for the CDR3: TGTGCCAGCAGTTTATCGGTGGGATTGGCTGATACGCAGTATTTT.